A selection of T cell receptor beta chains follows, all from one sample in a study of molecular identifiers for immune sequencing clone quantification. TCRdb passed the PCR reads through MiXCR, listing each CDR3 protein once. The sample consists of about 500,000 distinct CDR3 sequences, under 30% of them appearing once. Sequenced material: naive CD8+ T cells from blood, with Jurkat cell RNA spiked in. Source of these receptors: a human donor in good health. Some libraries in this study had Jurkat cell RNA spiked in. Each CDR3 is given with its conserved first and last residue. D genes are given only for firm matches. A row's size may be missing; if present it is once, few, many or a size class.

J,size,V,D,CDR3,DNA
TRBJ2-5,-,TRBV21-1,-,CASSIPDSFHKTQYF,TGTGCCAGCAGCATACCAGACTCATTCCATAAGACCCAGTACTTC
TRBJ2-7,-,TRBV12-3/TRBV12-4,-,CASSSPPREQYF,TGTGCCAGCAGTTCGCCCCCCCGTGAGCAGTACTTC
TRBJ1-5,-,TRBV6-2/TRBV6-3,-,CAIDSGDAENQPQHF,TGTGCCATCGACTCTGGAGACGCCGAGAATCAGCCCCAGCATTTT
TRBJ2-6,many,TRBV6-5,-,CASSYAGLGANVLTF,TGTGCCAGCAGTTACGCAGGGCTCGGGGCCAACGTCCTGACTTTC
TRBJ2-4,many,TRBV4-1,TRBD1,CASSQDPGTENIQYF,TGCGCCAGCAGCCAGGATCCCGGGACAGAAAACATTCAGTACTTC
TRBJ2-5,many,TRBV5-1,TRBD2,CASSSLAGDLPGQYF,TGCGCCAGCAGCTCTCTAGCGGGGGACCTTCCGGGCCAGTACTTC
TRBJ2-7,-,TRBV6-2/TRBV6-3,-,CASSPLTGEYEQYF,TGTGCCAGCAGTCCCCTGACAGGAGAATACGAGCAGTACTTC
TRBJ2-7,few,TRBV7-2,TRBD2,CASSPTPGGPLSYEQYF,TGTGCCAGCAGCCCCACCCCGGGGGGGCCCCTTTCCTACGAGCAGTACTTC
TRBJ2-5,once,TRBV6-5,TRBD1,CASSLGQGAEGETQYF,TGTGCCAGCAGTCTTGGGCAGGGGGCGGAGGGAGAGACCCAGTACTTC
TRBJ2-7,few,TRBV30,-,CAWSDGGVVEQYF,TGTGCCTGGAGTGATGGTGGGGTCGTGGAGCAGTACTTC
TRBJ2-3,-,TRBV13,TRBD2,CASSATTSGSSTDTRYF,TGTGCCAGCAGCGCCACTACTAGCGGGTCCAGCACAGATACGCGGTATTTT
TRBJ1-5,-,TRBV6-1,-,CGSSESIWGGNQPQHF,TGTGGCAGCAGTGAATCTATTTGGGGTGGCAATCAGCCCCAGCATTTT
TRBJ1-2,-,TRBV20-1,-,CSARQWQADYGYTF,TGCAGTGCTAGGCAATGGCAGGCTGACTATGGCTACACCTTC
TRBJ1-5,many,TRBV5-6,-,CASSLGHSNQPQHF,TGTGCCAGCAGCTTGGGACATAGCAATCAGCCCCAGCATTTT
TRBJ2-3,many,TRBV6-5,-,CASSYGGDFTDTQYF,TGTGCCAGCAGTTACGGAGGGGACTTCACAGATACGCAGTATTTT
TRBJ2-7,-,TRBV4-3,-,CASSQSRGISYEQYF,TGCGCCAGCAGCCAAAGTAGGGGTATCTCCTACGAGCAGTACTTC